Listed here are 24 T cell receptor beta chains from one sample, sequenced in a study of T cell responses to AZD1222 COVID-19 vaccine. Some clones are missing from TCRdb's copy, which holds only in-frame ones; the method was immunoSEQ multiplex PCR. The sample includes fewer than 140,000 clones, roughly 88% of them seen just once. Sequenced here: peripheral blood, sampled on day 0 of AZD1222 vaccination. Receptors were obtained from an adult in good health.

The rearrangement joins TRBV6-4 to TRBJ2-2; no definite D call. The CDR3 has 12 amino acids. Germline V gives CDR1 MRHNA, CDR2 SNTAGT. Trimming removed 8 bases from V and 6 bases from J, with 10 bases in between. The CDR3 spells CASRARSGELFF. CDR3 sequence (DNA): TGTGCCAGCCGGGCGCGATCCGGGGAGCTGTTTTTT.

The chain joins TRBV9 to TRBJ2-7, with 10 bases fitting TRBD1. The junction had 17 bases not matched to a gene; V was cut back by 4 bases and J by 4 bases. Germline lookup yields CDR1 SGDLS and CDR2 YYNGEE. This CDR3 contains 18 residues. CDR3 protein: CASSPLGGTGVVGYEQYF. The CDR3 DNA reads TGTGCCAGCAGCCCCCTGGGGGGGACAGGGGTGGTAGGGTACGAGCAGTACTTC.

This clone has a handful of counts. The chain joins TRBV7-3 to TRBJ2-1; TRBD2 matches at 14 bases. Trimming removed 4 bases from V and 6 bases from J; junction bases left unmatched: 11. Germline loops: CDR1 SGHTA, CDR2 FQGTGA. The CDR3 contains 18 residues. The CDR3 spells CASSSTTVGTSGSNEQFF. CDR3 DNA: TGTGCCAGCAGCTCGACGACCGTAGGGACTAGCGGGAGCAATGAGCAGTTCTTC.

The rearrangement links TRBV6-5 to TRBJ2-7; 11 positions match TRBD1. The CDR3 length is 15 residues. The V and J ends lost 4 bases and 2 bases, in that order; junction bases with no gene match: 4. Germline V gives CDR1 MNHEY, CDR2 SVGAGI. As DNA, the CDR3 is TGTGCCAGCAGTTCCTCGGGACAGGGGGCCTACGAGCAGTACTTC. Translating gives CASSSSGQGAYEQYF.

The chain is built from TRBV5-8 and TRBJ1-6; TRBD1 agrees at 8 bases. Germline V CDR1 and CDR2: SGHTS, YDEGEE. Unmatched junction bases numbered 0, after V lost 0 bases and J lost 7 bases. The CDR3 is 14 amino acids. CDR3 sequence (DNA): TGTGCCAGCAGCTTGGCAGGGGGCAATTCACCCCTCCACTTT. It translates to CASSLAGGNSPLHF. The variable domain in full, with the rest retrieved from reference TRBV5-8 and TRBJ1-6, is EAGVTQSPTHLIKTRGQQATLRCSPISGHTSVYWYQQALGLGLQFLLWYDEGEERNRGNFPPRFSGRQFPNYSSELNVNALELEDSALYLCASSLAGGNSPLHFGNGTRLTVT.

The rearrangement uses TRBV9 and TRBJ2-7, with D maybe TRBD1 (5 bases). The CDR3 covers 11 residues. V lost 6 bases and J 5 bases, leaving 9 bases between the germline ends. The germline CDR1 and CDR2 sequences are SGDLS and YYNGEE. Here the CDR3 DNA reads TGTGCCAGCAACCTCAGGGACGAGCAGTACTTC. Its protein is CASNLRDEQYF. Drawing the rest from reference TRBV9 and TRBJ2-7, the complete variable domain is DSGVTQTPKHLITATGQRVTLRCSPRSGDLSVYWYQQSLDQGLQFLIQYYNGEERAKGNILERFSAQQFPDLHSELNLSSLELGDSALYFCASNLRDEQYFGPGTRLTVT.

The rearrangement joins TRBV6-6 to TRBJ2-7, with 9 bases matching TRBD1. Trimming at V came to 1 base and at J to 3 bases, leaving 4 bases not matched to a gene. Germline CDR1 reads MNHNY; CDR2 reads SVGAGI (reference sequence). The CDR3 runs to 15 residues. CDR3 region: CASSYWGTGNYEQYF. As DNA, the CDR3 is TGTGCCAGCAGTTACTGGGGGACAGGGAACTACGAGCAGTACTTC.

The chain links TRBV10-3 to TRBJ2-5; 10 bases agree with TRBD1. The CDR3 totals 14 residues. Germline CDR1 is ENHRY and CDR2 is SYGVKD. V shed 6 bases and J 5 bases; nucleotides not matched to a gene: 6. The CDR3 DNA reads TGTGCCATCAGGACAGGGGGCGCAGGGGAGACCCAGTACTTC. Translated, it gives CAIRTGGAGETQYF.

V usage is TRBV19 and J usage is TRBJ2-7, with D maybe TRBD2 (5 bases). The CDR3 consists of 13 residues. Trimming removed 4 bases from V and 0 bases from J, with 7 bases in between. The germline V gene has CDR1 LNHDA and CDR2 SQIVND (reference sequence). The CDR3, as DNA: TGTGCCAGTAGTAGAGGGCCCTCCTACGAGCAGTACTTC. As protein: CASSRGPSYEQYF.

This chain joins TRBV27 and TRBJ2-2; no definite D call. This CDR3 has 14 residues. Germline assignment: CDR1 MNHEY and CDR2 SMNVEV (reference sequence). The V and J ends lost 4 bases and 2 bases respectively, with 8 bases between them. CDR3 coding DNA: TGTGCCAGCAGTTACATTCAAAACACCGGGGAGCTGTTTTTT. Residues: CASSYIQNTGELFF.

The V and J genes are TRBV27 and TRBJ2-1; 7 positions agree with TRBD1. V gave up 6 bases and J gave up 5 bases; unmatched junction bases: 4. This CDR3 spans 13 amino acids. Germline assignment: CDR1 MNHEY and CDR2 SMNVEV (reference sequence). CDR3 in amino acids: CASRGTADNEQFF. CDR3 DNA sequence: TGTGCCAGCAGGGGGACAGCGGACAATGAGCAGTTCTTC.

This chain connects TRBV9 to TRBJ2-1; D remains ambiguous. Trimming took 3 bases from V and 0 from J, leaving 7 bases between them. CDR3 length: 14 residues. The germline V gene has CDR1 SGDLS and CDR2 YYNGEE. CDR3 DNA sequence: TGTGCCAGCAGCGAACGAAGCTCCTACAATGAGCAGTTCTTC. Protein product: CASSERSSYNEQFF. The full variable domain, rest sourced from reference TRBV9 and TRBJ2-1, is DSGVTQTPKHLITATGQRVTLRCSPRSGDLSVYWYQQSLDQGLQFLIQYYNGEERAKGNILERFSAQQFPDLHSELNLSSLELGDSALYFCASSERSSYNEQFFGPGTRLTVL.

This clone was found once. The chain combines TRBV11-3 with TRBJ2-1; TRBD2 agrees at 7 bases. The germline CDR1 and CDR2 sequences are SGHNT and YENEEA. The V segment lost 0 bases and the J segment 5 bases; nucleotides outside the gene matches: 4. CDR3 length equals 15 residues. CDR3 in amino acids: CASSLEAGAHNEQFF. The CDR3 bases are TGTGCCAGCAGCTTAGAGGCGGGAGCCCACAATGAGCAGTTCTTC.

J is TRBJ1-1 and V is TRBV12-3 or TRBV12-4, with D unclear. V lost 6 bases to trimming and J lost 1 base, with 6 bases between them. The CDR3 is 12 residues long. In nucleotides, the CDR3 is TGTGCCAGCAGCCCCGAGAACACTGAAGCTTTCTTT. Its protein product is CASSPENTEAFF.

The chain is built from TRBV20-1 and TRBJ2-3; D is ambiguous. Germline values: CDR1 DFQATT, CDR2 SNEGSKA (reference sequence). The length of the CDR3 is 11 residues. The CDR3 bases are TGCAGCCTGCTGGTAACTGATACGCAGTATTTT. Translated: CSLLVTDTQYF.

This clone was found once. This chain connects TRBV29-1 to TRBJ2-2; D may be TRBD2 (5 bases). The CDR3 length is 14 residues. V lost 3 bases and J 8 bases, leaving 16 bases between the germline ends. Germline CDR1 is SQVTM and CDR2 is ANQGSEA. In DNA form, the CDR3 reads TGCAGCGTTGAGGAGACTATAGGATCAGGGGAGCTGTTTTTT. This translates into CSVEETIGSGELFF.

The J gene is TRBJ2-1, the V gene TRBV4-2; tentatively, D is TRBD1 (5 bases). The germline V gene encodes CDR1 LGHNA and CDR2 YNFKEQ. Trimming took off 1 base at V and 13 bases at J, with 23 bases between the two ends. This CDR3 is 16 amino acids long. The CDR3 protein is CASSQGDSRRVASQFF. CDR3 bases: TGTGCCAGCAGCCAAGGTGACAGTAGGCGCGTGGCTAGTCAGTTCTTC.

This chain links TRBV5-4 with TRBJ2-3; D is possibly TRBD1 or TRBD2 (5 bases each). From germline, CDR1 is SGHNT and CDR2 YYREEE (reference sequence). V dropped 3 bases and J dropped 4 bases, with 12 bases sitting between them. There are 14 residues in the CDR3. In DNA, the CDR3 is TGTGCCAGCAGCTCACAAGTGGGGGCAGATACGCAGTATTTT. Protein: CASSSQVGADTQYF.

CDR3 coding DNA: TGCAGTGCTAGTGGCGGGGTCGGTCAGCCCCAGCATTTT. Residues: CSASGGVGQPQHF. The rearrangement joins TRBV20-1 to TRBJ1-5; D is unclear. From germline, CDR1 is DFQATT and CDR2 SNEGSKA (reference sequence). V lost 3 bases and J lost 6, with 12 bases in between. The CDR3 has 13 residues.

The rearrangement joins TRBV9 to TRBJ2-7, with D perhaps given as TRBD1 or TRBD2 (5 bases each). The V gene's germline CDR1 is SGDLS and CDR2 YYNGEE. Trimming removed 4 bases from V and 1 base from J, with 12 bases in between. This CDR3 spans 14 amino acids. CDR3 in DNA: TGTGCCAGCAGCATGGGGACGGAATCCTACGAGCAGTACTTC. It yields the protein CASSMGTESYEQYF.

The chain employs TRBV19 and TRBJ2-2; D ambiguous. Trimming shortened V by 3 bases and J by 4 bases, and 3 bases separated the two germline ends. CDR3 length: 12 residues. Germline V gives CDR1 LNHDA, CDR2 SQIVND (reference sequence). CDR3 region: CASSMRTGELFF. The DNA for the CDR3 is TGTGCCAGTAGTATGCGCACCGGGGAGCTGTTTTTT.

This chain connects TRBV7-2 to TRBJ2-1; 11 nucleotides agree with TRBD2. J was trimmed by 8 bases and V by 4 bases; bases with no gene match: 4. From germline, CDR1 is SGHTA and CDR2 FQGNSA. This CDR3 spans 14 amino acids. CDR3 nucleotide sequence: TGTGCCAGCAGCTCGGGACTAGCGGCACATGAGCAGTTCTTC. Residues: CASSSGLAAHEQFF.

The J gene is TRBJ1-4, the V gene TRBV12-5; D might be TRBD1 (5 bases). V lost 2 bases and J 3 bases, leaving 10 bases between the germline ends. Germline V gene data show CDR1 as LGHNT and CDR2 as FRNRAP. The CDR3 is 15 amino acids. Here the CDR3 DNA reads TGTGCTAGTGGTTTGAACGGGGCAGCTAATGAAAAACTGTTTTTT. Amino acid sequence: CASGLNGAANEKLFF.

The CDR3 region is CASSLTDRYEQYF. The DNA of the CDR3 is TGTGCCAGCAGCCTAACGGACAGGTACGAGCAGTACTTC. The chain couples TRBV7-9 to TRBJ2-7; 7 bases are a match to TRBD1. The CDR3 totals 13 residues. After removal of 5 bases from V and 4 bases from J, the junction contained 5 bases not matched to a gene. The germline V gene has CDR1 SEHNR and CDR2 FQNEAQ (reference sequence).